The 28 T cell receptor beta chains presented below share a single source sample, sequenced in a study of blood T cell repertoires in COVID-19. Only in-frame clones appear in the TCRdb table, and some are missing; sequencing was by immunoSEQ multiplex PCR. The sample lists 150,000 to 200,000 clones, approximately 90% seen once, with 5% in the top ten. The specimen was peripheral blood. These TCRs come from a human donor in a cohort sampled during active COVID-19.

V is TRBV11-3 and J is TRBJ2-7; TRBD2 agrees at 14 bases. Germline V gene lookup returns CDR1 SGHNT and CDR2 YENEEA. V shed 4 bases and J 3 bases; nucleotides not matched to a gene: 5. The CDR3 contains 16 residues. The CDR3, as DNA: TGTGCCAGCAGCTACCGACTAGCGGGAGGGCGCTACGAGCAGTACTTC. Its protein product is CASSYRLAGGRYEQYF. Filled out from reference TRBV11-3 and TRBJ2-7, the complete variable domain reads EAGVVQSPRYKIIEKKQPVAFWCNPISGHNTLYWYLQNLGQGPELLIRYENEEAVDDSQLPKDRFSAERLKGVDSTLKIQPAELGDSAVYLCASSYRLAGGRYEQYFGPGTRLTVT.

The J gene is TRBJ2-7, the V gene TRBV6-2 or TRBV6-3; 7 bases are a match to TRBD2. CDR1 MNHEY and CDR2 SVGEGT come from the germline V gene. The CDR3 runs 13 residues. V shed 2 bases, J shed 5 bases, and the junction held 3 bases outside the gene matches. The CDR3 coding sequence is TGTGCCAGCAGTTACCGACTAGCACACGAGCAGTACTTC. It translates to CASSYRLAHEQYF.

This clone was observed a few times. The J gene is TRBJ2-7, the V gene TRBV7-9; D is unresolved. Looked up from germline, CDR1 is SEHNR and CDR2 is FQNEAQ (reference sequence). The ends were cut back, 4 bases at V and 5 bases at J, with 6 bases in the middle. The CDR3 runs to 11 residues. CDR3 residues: CASSYEDEQYF. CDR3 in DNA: TGTGCCAGCAGCTATGAGGACGAGCAGTACTTC.

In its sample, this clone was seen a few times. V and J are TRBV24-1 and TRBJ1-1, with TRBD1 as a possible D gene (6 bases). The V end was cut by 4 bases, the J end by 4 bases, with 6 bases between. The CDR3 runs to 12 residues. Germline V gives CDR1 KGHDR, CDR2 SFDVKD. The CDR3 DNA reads TGTGCCACCAGTGAAGGGGGCACTGAAGCTTTCTTT. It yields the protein CATSEGGTEAFF.

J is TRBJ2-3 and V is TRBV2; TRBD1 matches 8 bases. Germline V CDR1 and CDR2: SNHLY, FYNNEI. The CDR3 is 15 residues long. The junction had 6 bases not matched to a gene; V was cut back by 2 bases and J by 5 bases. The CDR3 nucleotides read TGTGCCAGCAGTGAAAGACAGGGGTATTTAGATACGCAGTATTTT. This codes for CASSERQGYLDTQYF.

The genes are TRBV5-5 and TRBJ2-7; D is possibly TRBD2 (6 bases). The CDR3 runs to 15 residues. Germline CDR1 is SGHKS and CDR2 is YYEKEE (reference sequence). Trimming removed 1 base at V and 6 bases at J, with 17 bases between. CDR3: CASSLYGGSAGEQYF. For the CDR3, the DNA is TGTGCCAGCAGCTTGTATGGCGGATCAGCGGGCGAGCAGTACTTC.

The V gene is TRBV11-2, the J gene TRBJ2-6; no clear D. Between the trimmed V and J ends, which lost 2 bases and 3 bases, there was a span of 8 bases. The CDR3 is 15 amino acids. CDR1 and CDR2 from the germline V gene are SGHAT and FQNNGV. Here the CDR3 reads CASSLRGDGANVLTF. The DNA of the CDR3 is TGTGCCAGCAGCTTACGTGGAGATGGGGCCAACGTCCTGACTTTC. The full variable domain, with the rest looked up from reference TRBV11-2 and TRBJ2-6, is EAGVAQSPRYKIIEKRQSVAFWCNPISGHATLYWYQQILGQGPKLLIQFQNNGVVDDSQLPKDRFSAERLKGVDSTLKIQPAKLEDSAVYLCASSLRGDGANVLTFGAGSRLTVL.

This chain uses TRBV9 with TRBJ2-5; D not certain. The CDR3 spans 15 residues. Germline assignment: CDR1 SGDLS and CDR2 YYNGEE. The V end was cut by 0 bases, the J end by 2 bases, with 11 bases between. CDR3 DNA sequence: TGTGCCAGCAGCGTAGGCACATCGCCGCAAGAGACCCAGTACTTC. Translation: CASSVGTSPQETQYF.

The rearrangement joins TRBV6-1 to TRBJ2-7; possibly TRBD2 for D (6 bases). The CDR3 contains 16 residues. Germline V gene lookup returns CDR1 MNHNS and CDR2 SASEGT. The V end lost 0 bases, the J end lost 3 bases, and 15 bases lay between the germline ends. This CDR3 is CASSEALSRAGYEQYF. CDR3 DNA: TGTGCCAGCAGTGAAGCGCTCAGCCGAGCGGGCTACGAGCAGTACTTC.

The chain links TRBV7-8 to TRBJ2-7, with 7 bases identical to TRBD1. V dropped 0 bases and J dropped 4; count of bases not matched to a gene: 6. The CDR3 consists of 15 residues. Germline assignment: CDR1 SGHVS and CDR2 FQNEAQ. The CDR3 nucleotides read TGTGCCAGCAGCTTAGCCCCAAGGACAGGTTACGAGCAGTACTTC. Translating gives CASSLAPRTGYEQYF. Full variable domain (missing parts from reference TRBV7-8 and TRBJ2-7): GAGVSQSPRYKVAKRGQDVALRCDPISGHVSLFWYQQALGQGPEFLTYFQNEAQLDKSGLPSDRFFAERPEGSVSTLKIQRTQQEDSAVYLCASSLAPRTGYEQYFGPGTRLTVT.

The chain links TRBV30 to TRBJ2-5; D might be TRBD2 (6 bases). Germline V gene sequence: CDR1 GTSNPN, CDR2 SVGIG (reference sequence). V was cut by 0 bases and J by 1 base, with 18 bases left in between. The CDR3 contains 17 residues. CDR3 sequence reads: CAWSVHPPGGAQETQYF. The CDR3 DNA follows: TGTGCCTGGAGTGTACATCCTCCTGGCGGGGCCCAAGAGACCCAGTACTTC.

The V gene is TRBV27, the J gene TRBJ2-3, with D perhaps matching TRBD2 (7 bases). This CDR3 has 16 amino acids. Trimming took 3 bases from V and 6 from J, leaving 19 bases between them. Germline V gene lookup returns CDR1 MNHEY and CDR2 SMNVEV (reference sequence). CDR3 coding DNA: TGTGCCAGCAGTTTGGGGAGAGGGGGGGCCTTTGATACGCAGTATTTT. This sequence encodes CASSLGRGGAFDTQYF.

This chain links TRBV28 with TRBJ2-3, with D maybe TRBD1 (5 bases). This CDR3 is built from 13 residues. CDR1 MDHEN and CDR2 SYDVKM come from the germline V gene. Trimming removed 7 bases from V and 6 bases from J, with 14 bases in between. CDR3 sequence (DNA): TGTGCCAGCACCCCTGGGGCGAGGGATACGCAGTATTTT. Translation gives CASTPGARDTQYF. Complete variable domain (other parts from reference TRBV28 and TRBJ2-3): DVKVTQSSRYLVKRTGEKVFLECVQDMDHENMFWYRQDPGLGLRLIYFSYDVKMKEKGDIPEGYSVSREKKERFSLILESASTNQTSMYLCASTPGARDTQYFGPGTRLTVL.

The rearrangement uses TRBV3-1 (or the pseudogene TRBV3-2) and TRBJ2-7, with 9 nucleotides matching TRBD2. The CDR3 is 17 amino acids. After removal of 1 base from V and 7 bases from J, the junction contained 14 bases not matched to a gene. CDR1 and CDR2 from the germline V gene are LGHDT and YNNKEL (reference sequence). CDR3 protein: CASSQGLASGMVGEQYF. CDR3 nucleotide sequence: TGTGCCAGCAGCCAAGGTCTGGCTAGCGGGATGGTTGGGGAGCAGTACTTC.

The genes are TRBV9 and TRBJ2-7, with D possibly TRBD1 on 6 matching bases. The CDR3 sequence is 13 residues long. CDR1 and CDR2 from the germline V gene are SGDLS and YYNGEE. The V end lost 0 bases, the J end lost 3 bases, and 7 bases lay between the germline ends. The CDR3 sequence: CASSVAQGYEQYF. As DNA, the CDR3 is TGTGCCAGCAGCGTAGCACAGGGCTACGAGCAGTACTTC.

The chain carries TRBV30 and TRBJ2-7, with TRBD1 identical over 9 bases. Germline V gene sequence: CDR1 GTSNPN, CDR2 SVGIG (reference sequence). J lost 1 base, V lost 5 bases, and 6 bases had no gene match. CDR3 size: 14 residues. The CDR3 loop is CAWGYGTGSYEQYF. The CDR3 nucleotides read TGTGCCTGGGGCTACGGGACAGGGTCCTACGAGCAGTACTTC. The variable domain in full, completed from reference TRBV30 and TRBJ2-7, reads SQTIHQWPATLVQPVGSPLSLECTVEGTSNPNLYWYRQAAGRGLQLLFYSVGIGQISSEVPQNLSASRPQDRQFILSSKKLLLSDSGFYLCAWGYGTGSYEQYFGPGTRLTVT.

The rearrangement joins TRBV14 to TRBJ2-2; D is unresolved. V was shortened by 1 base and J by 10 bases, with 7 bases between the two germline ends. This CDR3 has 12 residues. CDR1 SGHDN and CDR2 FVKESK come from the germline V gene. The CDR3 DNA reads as TGTGCCAGCAGCCAAGCTTCTGTGGAGCTGTTTTTT. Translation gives CASSQASVELFF. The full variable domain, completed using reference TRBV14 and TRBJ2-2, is EAGVTQFPSHSVIEKGQTVTLRCDPISGHDNLYWYRRVMGKEIKFLLHFVKESKQDESGMPNNRFLAERTGGTYSTLKVQPAELEDSGVYFCASSQASVELFFGEGSRLTVL.

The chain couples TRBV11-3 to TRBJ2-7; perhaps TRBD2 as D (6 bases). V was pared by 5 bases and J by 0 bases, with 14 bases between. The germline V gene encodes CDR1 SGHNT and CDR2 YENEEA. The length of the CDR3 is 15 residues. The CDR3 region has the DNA TGTGCCAGCAGCGCCGTCGGGGGAAGCTCCTACGAGCAGTACTTC. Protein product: CASSAVGGSSYEQYF. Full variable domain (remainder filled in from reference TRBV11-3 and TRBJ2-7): EAGVVQSPRYKIIEKKQPVAFWCNPISGHNTLYWYLQNLGQGPELLIRYENEEAVDDSQLPKDRFSAERLKGVDSTLKIQPAELGDSAVYLCASSAVGGSSYEQYFGPGTRLTVT.

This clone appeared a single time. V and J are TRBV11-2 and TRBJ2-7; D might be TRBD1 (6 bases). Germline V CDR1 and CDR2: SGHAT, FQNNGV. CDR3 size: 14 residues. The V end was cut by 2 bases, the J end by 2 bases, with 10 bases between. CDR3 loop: CASSLKQGPYEQYF. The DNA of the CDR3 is TGTGCCAGCAGCTTAAAACAGGGCCCCTACGAGCAGTACTTC.

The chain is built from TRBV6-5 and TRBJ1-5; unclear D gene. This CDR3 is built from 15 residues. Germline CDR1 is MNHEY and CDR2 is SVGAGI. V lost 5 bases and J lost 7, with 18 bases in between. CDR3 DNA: TGTGCCAGCAGTCCAGCGTTAATGGTCGGGCAGCCCCAGCATTTT. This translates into CASSPALMVGQPQHF.

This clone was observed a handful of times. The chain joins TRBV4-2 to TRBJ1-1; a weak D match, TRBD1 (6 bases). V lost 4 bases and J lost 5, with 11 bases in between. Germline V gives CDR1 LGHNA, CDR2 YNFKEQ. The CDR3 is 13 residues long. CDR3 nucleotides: TGTGCCAGCAGCCTTGAGGGGGATACTGAAGCTTTCTTT. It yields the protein CASSLEGDTEAFF.

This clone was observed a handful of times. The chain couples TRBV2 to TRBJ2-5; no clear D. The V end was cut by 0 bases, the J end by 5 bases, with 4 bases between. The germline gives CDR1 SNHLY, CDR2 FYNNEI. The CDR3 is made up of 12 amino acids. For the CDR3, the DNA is TGTGCCAGCAGTGAAGCTGGCGAGACCCAGTACTTC. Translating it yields CASSEAGETQYF.

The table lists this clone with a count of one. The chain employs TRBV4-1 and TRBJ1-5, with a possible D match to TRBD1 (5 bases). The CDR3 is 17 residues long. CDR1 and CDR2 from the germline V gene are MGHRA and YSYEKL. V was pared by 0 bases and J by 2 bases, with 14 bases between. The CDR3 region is CASSQEFGWGGNQPQHF. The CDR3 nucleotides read TGCGCCAGCAGCCAAGAATTCGGTTGGGGCGGCAATCAGCCCCAGCATTTT.

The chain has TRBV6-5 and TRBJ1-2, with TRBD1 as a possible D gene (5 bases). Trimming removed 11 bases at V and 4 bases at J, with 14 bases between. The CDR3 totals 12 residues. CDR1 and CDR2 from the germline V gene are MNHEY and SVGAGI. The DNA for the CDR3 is TGTGCCGGGGAACAGGTTTGCTATGGCTACACCTTC. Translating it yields CAGEQVCYGYTF.

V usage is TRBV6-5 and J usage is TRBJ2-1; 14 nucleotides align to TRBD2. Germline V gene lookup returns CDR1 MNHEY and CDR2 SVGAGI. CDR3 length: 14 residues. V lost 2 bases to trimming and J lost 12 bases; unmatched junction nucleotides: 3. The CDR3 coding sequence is TGTGCCAGCAGTTACGGGACTAGCGGGAGAACGCAGTTCTTC. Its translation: CASSYGTSGRTQFF.

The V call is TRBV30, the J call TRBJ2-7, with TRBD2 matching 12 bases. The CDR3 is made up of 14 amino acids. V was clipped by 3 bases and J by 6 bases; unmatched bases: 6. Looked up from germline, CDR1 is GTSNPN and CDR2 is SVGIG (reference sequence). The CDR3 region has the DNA TGTGCCTGGAGACTAGCGGGAGGTATGGGCGAGCAGTACTTC. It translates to CAWRLAGGMGEQYF.

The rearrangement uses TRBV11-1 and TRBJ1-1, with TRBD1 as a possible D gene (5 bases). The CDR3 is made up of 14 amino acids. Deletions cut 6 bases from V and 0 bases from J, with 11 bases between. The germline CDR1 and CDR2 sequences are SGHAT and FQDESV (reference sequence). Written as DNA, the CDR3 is TGTGCCAGCAGTTATCGACAGCTGAACACTGAAGCTTTCTTT. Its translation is CASSYRQLNTEAFF.

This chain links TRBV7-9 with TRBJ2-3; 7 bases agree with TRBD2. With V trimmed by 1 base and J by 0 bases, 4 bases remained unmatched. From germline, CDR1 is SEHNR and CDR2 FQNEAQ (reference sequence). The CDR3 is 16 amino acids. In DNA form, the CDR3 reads TGTGCCAGCAGCTTAGGGGCTAGCGGCAGCACAGATACGCAGTATTTT. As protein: CASSLGASGSTDTQYF.